This T cell receptor (beta chain) was sequenced in a study of T cell responses to AZD1222 COVID-19 vaccine. The study, taken as a whole, reports: Distributed over spike, vaccine-associated CD4 TCRs predominated at 160-218 and 743-854. Two AZD1222 administrations were followed by greater Spike-specific TCR breadth and depth. Of the AZD1222 recipients, only 5 to 7 were seropositive at baseline. Nearly half of the spike-specific TCRs reportedly recognize variant regions that carry no mutations.

The CDR3 runs 12 residues. Trimming stripped 6 bases from V and 2 bases from J, with 6 bases between. Libraries were prepared by immunoSEQ multiplex PCR; TCRdb keeps only in-frame clonotypes and omits some of them. This table has fewer than 150,000 clones, roughly 91% appearing once. As to this clone: Its antigen is undetermined.

This receptor was taken from an adult who received the AZD1222 COVID-19 vaccine. This chain joins TRBV12-3 or TRBV12-4 and TRBJ2-3; D is ambiguous. Sequenced material: peripheral blood, taken 28 days after the second AZD1222 dose. CDR3: CASSIITDTQYF. CDR3 coding DNA: TGTGCCAGCAGCATCATCACAGATACGCAGTATTTT.